The 10 T cell receptor beta chains below were found in one sample sequenced in a study of CD8 T cells in ankylosing spondylitis. Antigen specificity for these receptors is unknown. Notes on the study in general: What seemed typical of ankylosing spondylitis blood was a TCR beta motif built from 8 or 9 highly homologous variants.

Using its own MiXCR run on the 5' RACE reads, TCRdb lists one record per CDR3 protein. Seen here are around 770,000 distinct CDR3 sequences, under 20% observed once, and the top ten hold 15% to 20%. The material sequenced was blood, either unsorted or a sorted T cell fraction (not recorded which). The receptor source for this set is a male donor with ankylosing spondylitis.

The chain recombines TRBV20-1 with TRBJ1-3; D remains unclear. CDR1 and CDR2 (germline): DFQATT, SNEGSKA (reference sequence). Trimming cost V 6 bases and J 2 bases, with 11 bases left between them. This CDR3 is 13 amino acids long. CDR3 amino acids: CSAHRGAGNTIYF. The CDR3 nucleotides read TGCAGTGCCCATCGCGGAGCTGGAAACACCATATATTTT.

This chain connects TRBV20-1 to TRBJ1-5; TRBD1 matches 7 bases. Germline assignment: CDR1 DFQATT and CDR2 SNEGSKA (reference sequence). The CDR3 has 14 amino acids. The trim removed 6 bases at V and 5 bases at J, leaving 10 bases unmatched. In nucleotides, the CDR3 is TGCAGTGCCCCCCGGGCAGGGGGAGATCAGCCCCAGCATTTT. Its protein product is CSAPRAGGDQPQHF.

This clonotype was counted a few times. The chain is built from TRBV20-1 and TRBJ2-1, with TRBD1 as a possible D gene (5 bases). The CDR3 totals 14 residues. Germline loops: CDR1 DFQATT, CDR2 SNEGSKA (reference sequence). Trimming took off 0 bases at V and 6 bases at J, with 12 bases between the two ends. CDR3 coding DNA: TGCAGTGCTAGAGAAGCTAGAAGGGGCAATGAGCAGTTCTTC. Its translation: CSAREARRGNEQFF.

This clonotype was seen a handful of times. The chain links TRBV29-1 to TRBJ2-7, with 10 bases lining up with TRBD1. The CDR3 loop spans 16 amino acids. V shed 3 bases, J shed 4 bases, and the junction held 12 bases outside the gene matches. The germline V gene has CDR1 SQVTM and CDR2 ANQGSEA. DNA for the CDR3: TGCAGCGTTGATGGAACCCGGGACAGGGGAGGTTACGAGCAGTACTTC. Protein sequence: CSVDGTRDRGGYEQYF.

This chain connects TRBV4-1 to TRBJ2-4; no definite D call. The CDR3 totals 14 residues. Germline lookup yields CDR1 MGHRA and CDR2 YSYEKL. V was trimmed by 0 bases and J by 6 bases, leaving 9 bases between them. The CDR3 DNA reads as TGCGCCAGCAGCCAAGATCCGGCAGGAAACATTCAGTACTTC. Its protein product is CASSQDPAGNIQYF.

The genes are TRBV10-1 and TRBJ2-1, with 13 bases fitting TRBD2. The V segment lost 6 bases and the J segment 5 bases; nucleotides outside the gene matches: 16. The CDR3 runs 19 residues. CDR1 WNHNN and CDR2 SYGVQD come from the germline V gene (reference sequence). DNA for the CDR3: TGCGCCAGCAGCGACTCTGGGACTAGCGGGGTCATAAGGGACAATGAGCAGTTCTTC. Its translation is CASSDSGTSGVIRDNEQFF.

DNA of the CDR3: TGTGCCAGCAGCCAAGCCTTAACCACCTACGAGCAGTACTTC. It translates to CASSQALTTYEQYF. The V call is TRBV3-1, the J call TRBJ2-7, with no clear D. The germline CDR1 and CDR2 sequences are LGHDT and YNNKEL (reference sequence). The CDR3 runs 14 residues. Deletions cut 1 base from V and 2 bases from J, with 9 bases between.

V gene TRBV6-5 combines with J gene TRBJ2-1; 7 bases match TRBD1. CDR1 and CDR2 from the germline V gene are MNHEY and SVGAGI. The junction had 10 bases not matched to a gene; V was cut back by 0 bases and J by 5 bases. The CDR3 runs to 17 residues. DNA for the CDR3: TGTGCCAGCAGTTACTCGAGGGACAGAATACGAAACAATGAGCAGTTCTTC. Its translation is CASSYSRDRIRNNEQFF.

J is TRBJ2-2 and V is TRBV12-3 or TRBV12-4; weak D call: TRBD1 (5 bases). CDR3 length: 15 amino acids. V was shortened by 6 bases and J by 2 bases, with 13 bases between the two germline ends. This chain's CDR3 is CASRPATDNTGELFF. The CDR3 DNA sequence: TGTGCCAGCAGACCCGCGACAGATAACACCGGGGAGCTGTTTTTT.

This clonotype was detected a few times. The CDR3 region has the DNA TGTGCCAGCAGTACTGAGGGCCAGACCGGGGAGCTGTTTTTT. As protein: CASSTEGQTGELFF. This chain uses TRBV12-3 or TRBV12-4 with TRBJ2-2; D is possibly TRBD2 (5 bases). V was clipped by 5 bases and J by 5 bases, with 12 bases between them. The CDR3 has 14 amino acids.